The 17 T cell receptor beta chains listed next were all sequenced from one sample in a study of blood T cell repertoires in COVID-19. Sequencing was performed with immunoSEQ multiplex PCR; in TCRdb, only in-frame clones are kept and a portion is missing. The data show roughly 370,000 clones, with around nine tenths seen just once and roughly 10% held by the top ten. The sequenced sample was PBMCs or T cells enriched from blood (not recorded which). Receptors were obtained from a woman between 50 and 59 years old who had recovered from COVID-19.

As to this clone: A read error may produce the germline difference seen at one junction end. This CDR3 reads CASSPGTVTTEELFF. CDR3 bases: TGTGCCAGCAGCCCCGGGACTGTAACGACCGAGGAGCTGTTTTTT. The chain joins TRBV6-2 or TRBV6-3 to TRBJ2-2; D might be TRBD2 (6 bases). The CDR3 loop spans 15 amino acids. The germline V gene has CDR1 MNHEY and CDR2 SVGEGT.

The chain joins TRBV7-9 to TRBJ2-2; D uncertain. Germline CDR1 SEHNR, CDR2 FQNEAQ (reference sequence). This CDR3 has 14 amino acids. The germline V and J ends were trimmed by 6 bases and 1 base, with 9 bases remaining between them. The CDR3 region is CASSSRLNTGELFF. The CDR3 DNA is TGTGCCAGCAGTTCCAGATTGAACACCGGGGAGCTGTTTTTT.

The CDR3 DNA reads TGCGCCAGCAGCTCCCTGAGCACAGAAACTAACTATGGCTACACCTTC. Translated: CASSSLSTETNYGYTF. This chain connects TRBV4-1 to TRBJ1-2; D not certain. CDR1 and CDR2 (germline): MGHRA, YSYEKL. V was shortened by 5 bases and J by 0 bases, with 16 bases between the two germline ends. CDR3 length: 16 residues.

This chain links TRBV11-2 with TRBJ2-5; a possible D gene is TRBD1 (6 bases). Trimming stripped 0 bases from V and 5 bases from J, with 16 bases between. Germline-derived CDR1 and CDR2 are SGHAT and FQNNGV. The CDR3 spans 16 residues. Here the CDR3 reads CASSLDPGTPRETQYF. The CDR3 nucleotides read TGTGCCAGCAGCTTAGATCCCGGGACACCAAGGGAGACCCAGTACTTC.

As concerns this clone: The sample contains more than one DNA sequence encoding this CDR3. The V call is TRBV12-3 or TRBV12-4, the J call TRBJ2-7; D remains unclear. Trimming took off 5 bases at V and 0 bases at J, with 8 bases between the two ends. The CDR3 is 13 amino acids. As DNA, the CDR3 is TGTGCCAGCAGTGCCCTAAGCTCCTACGAGCAGTACTTC. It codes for CASSALSSYEQYF.

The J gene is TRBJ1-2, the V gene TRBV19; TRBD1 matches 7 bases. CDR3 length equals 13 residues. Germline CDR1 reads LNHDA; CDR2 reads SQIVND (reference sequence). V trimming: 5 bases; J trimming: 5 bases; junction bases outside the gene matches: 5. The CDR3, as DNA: TGTGCCAGTAGTTCGACAGGGTGGTATGGCTACACCTTC. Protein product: CASSSTGWYGYTF.

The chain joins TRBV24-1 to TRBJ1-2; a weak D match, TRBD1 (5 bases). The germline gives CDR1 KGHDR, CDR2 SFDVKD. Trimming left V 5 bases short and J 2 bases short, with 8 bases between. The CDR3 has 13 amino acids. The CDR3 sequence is CATSAAGNYGYTF. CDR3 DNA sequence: TGTGCCACCAGTGCAGCAGGGAACTATGGCTACACCTTC.

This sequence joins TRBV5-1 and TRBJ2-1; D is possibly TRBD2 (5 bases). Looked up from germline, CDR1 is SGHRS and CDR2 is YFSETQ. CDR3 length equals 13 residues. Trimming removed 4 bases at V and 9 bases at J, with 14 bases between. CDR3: CASSHTRWGEQFF. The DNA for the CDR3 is TGCGCCAGCAGCCATACTAGGTGGGGTGAGCAGTTCTTC.

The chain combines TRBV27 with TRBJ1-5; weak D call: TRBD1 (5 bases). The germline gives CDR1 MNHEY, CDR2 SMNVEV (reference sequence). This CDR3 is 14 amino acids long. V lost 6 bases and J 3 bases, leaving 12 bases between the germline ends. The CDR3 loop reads CASSPGYPNQPQHF. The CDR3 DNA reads TGTGCCAGCAGCCCAGGGTACCCCAATCAGCCCCAGCATTTT.

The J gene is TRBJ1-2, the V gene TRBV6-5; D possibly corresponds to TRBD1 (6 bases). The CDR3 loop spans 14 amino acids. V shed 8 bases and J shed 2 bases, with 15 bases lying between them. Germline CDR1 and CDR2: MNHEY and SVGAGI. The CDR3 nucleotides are TGTGCCAGCGGGGAGGGGGGGCGCAACTATGGCTACACCTTC. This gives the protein CASGEGGRNYGYTF.

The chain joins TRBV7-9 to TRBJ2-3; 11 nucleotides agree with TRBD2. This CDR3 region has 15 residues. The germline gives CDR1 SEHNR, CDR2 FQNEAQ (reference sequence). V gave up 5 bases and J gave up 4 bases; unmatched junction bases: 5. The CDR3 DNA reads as TGTGCCAGCAGCGCCACTAGCGGGGGCGCAGATACGCAGTATTTT. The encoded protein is CASSATSGGADTQYF. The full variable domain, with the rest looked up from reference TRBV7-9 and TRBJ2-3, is DTGVSQNPRHKITKRGQNVTFRCDPISEHNRLYWYRQTLGQGPEFLTYFQNEAQLEKSRLLSDRFSAERPKGSFSTLEIQRTEQGDSAMYLCASSATSGGADTQYFGPGTRLTVL.

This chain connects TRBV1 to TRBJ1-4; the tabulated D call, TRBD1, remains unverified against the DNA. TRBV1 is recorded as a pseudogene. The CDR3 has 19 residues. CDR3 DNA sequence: TGCACCAGCAGCCAGTGGTCAGGGTTTGGCGTTGAGGCTAATGAAAAACTGTTTTTT. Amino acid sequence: CTSSQWSGFGVEANEKLFF.

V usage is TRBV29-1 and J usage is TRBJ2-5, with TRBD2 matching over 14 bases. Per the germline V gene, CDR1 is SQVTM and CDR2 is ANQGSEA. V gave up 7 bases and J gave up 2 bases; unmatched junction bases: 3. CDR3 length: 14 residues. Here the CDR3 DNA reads TGCAGCGCCGGACTAGCGGGGGGTCAAGAGACCCAGTACTTC. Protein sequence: CSAGLAGGQETQYF.

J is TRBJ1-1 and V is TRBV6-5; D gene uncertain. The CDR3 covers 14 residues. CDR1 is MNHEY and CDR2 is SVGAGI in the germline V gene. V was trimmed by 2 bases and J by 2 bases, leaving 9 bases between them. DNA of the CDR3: TGTGCCAGCAGTTACACGAGGAGAAACACTGAAGCTTTCTTT. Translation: CASSYTRRNTEAFF.

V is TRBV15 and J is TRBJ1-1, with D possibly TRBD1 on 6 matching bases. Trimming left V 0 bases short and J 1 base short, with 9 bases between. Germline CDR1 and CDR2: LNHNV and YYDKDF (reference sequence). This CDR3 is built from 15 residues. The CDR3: CATSREGTPNTEAFF. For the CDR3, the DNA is TGTGCCACCAGCAGAGAAGGGACACCGAACACTGAAGCTTTCTTT.

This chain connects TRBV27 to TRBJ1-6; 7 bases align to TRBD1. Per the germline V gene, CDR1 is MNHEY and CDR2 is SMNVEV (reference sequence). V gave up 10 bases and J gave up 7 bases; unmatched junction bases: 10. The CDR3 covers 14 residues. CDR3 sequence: CATTSGTANSPLHF. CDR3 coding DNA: TGTGCCACGACTTCCGGGACAGCCAATTCACCCCTCCACTTT.

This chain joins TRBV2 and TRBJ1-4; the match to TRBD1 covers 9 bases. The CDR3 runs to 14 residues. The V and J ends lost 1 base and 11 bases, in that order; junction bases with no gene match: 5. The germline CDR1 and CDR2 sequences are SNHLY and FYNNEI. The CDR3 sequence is CASSEGGTGSKLFF. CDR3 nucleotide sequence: TGTGCCAGCAGTGAAGGGGGGACAGGGAGTAAACTGTTTTTT.